Listed below are T cell receptor beta chains from one sample, sequenced in a study of identical twins. Each CDR3 protein is one row after TCRdb ran MiXCR on the 5' RACE reads. The sample lists roughly 1.6 million distinct CDR3 sequences, around 29% seen once, with about 0.27% in the top ten. Sequencing was performed on cord blood. The origin of the receptors is a newborn girl in good health. Both conserved end residues are part of each CDR3. D genes are given only for firm matches. Where a row states a size, it is once, few, many or the class of an expanded clone; other rows omit it.

J: TRBJ2-3
V: TRBV6-5
D: NA
size: NA
DNA: TGTGCCAGTGGATCCAGGGCTTCTAGCACAGATACGCAGTATTTT
CDR3: CASGSRASSTDTQYF

J: TRBJ1-5
V: TRBV12-3/TRBV12-4
D: NA
size: few
DNA: TGTGCCAGCAGTCAGGGAACAGGTGGTCGGAATCAGCCCCAGCATTTT
CDR3: CASSQGTGGRNQPQHF

J: TRBJ2-1
V: TRBV2
D: NA
size: few
DNA: TGTGCCAGCATCCTGCTAGCGCACTCCTACAATGAGCAGTTCTTC
CDR3: CASILLAHSYNEQFF

J: TRBJ2-5
V: TRBV5-1
D: NA
size: NA
DNA: TGCGCCAGCTCCCATGGGGGGGCCTACCAAGAGACCCAGTACTTC
CDR3: CASSHGGAYQETQYF

J: TRBJ2-3
V: TRBV3-1
D: TRBD1
size: NA
DNA: TGTGCCAGCAGCCAAGGGAAGGGACAGGGGACCACAGATACGCAGTATTTT
CDR3: CASSQGKGQGTTDTQYF

J: TRBJ2-1
V: TRBV18
D: TRBD2
size: few
DNA: TGTGCCAGCTCACCACCGGTATTGGGATCTAGCGGGATATTCGAACAGTTCTTC
CDR3: CASSPPVLGSSGIFEQFF

J: TRBJ2-1
V: TRBV10-3
D: NA
size: few
DNA: TGTGCCATCAGTGAACCCCCACAAGTTTCTTCAAGCTCCTACAATGAGCAGTTCTTC
CDR3: CAISEPPQVSSSSYNEQFF

J: TRBJ2-2
V: TRBV27
D: TRBD1
size: NA
DNA: TGTGCCAGCAGTTCCGAGGGACAGGGGACCGGGGAGCTGTTTTTT
CDR3: CASSSEGQGTGELFF

J: TRBJ1-2
V: TRBV2
D: NA
size: NA
DNA: TGTGCCAGCAGTGAACGTGGGCCTGGCTACACCTTC
CDR3: CASSERGPGYTF

J: TRBJ2-5
V: TRBV7-2
D: NA
size: NA
DNA: TGTGCCAGCAGCTTAGTTCGGCTAGCGCCCTACAATGAGCAGTACTTC
CDR3: CASSLVRLAPYNEQYF

J: TRBJ2-7
V: TRBV5-1
D: TRBD2
size: NA
DNA: TGCGCCAGCAGCTTGGGGACTAGTCCCCACCATCGGCAGTACTTC
CDR3: CASSLGTSPHHRQYF

J: TRBJ2-7
V: TRBV3-1
D: NA
size: NA
DNA: TGTGCCAGCAGCCAACGTCGGGGCTACGAGCAGTACTTC
CDR3: CASSQRRGYEQYF

J: TRBJ2-7
V: TRBV6-2/TRBV6-3
D: TRBD1
size: NA
DNA: TGTGCCAGCTTGGGACAGGGGACCTACGAGCAGTACTTC
CDR3: CASLGQGTYEQYF

J: TRBJ1-2
V: TRBV27
D: NA
size: NA
DNA: TGTGCCAGCAGCCGAAGGGGGGATAACACCTATGGCTACACCTTC
CDR3: CASSRRGDNTYGYTF

J: TRBJ1-2
V: TRBV20-1
D: NA
size: few
DNA: TGCAGTGCTAGAGCGACAGGCTATTATGGCTACACCTTC
CDR3: CSARATGYYGYTF

J: TRBJ2-4
V: TRBV18
D: TRBD2
size: NA
DNA: TGTGCCAGCTCACCGGGACTAGCGGCTCACGGAGACATTCAGTACTTC
CDR3: CASSPGLAAHGDIQYF

J: TRBJ2-7
V: TRBV12-3/TRBV12-4
D: NA
size: NA
DNA: TGTGCCAGCAGCCATGGGCTCAGCTCCTACGAGCAGTACTTC
CDR3: CASSHGLSSYEQYF

J: TRBJ2-7
V: TRBV24-1
D: TRBD1
size: NA
DNA: TGTGCCACCAGTGGAGGGGGCAAGACCTACGAGCAGTACTTC
CDR3: CATSGGGKTYEQYF

J: TRBJ2-4
V: TRBV29-1
D: TRBD1
size: NA
DNA: TGCAGCGTTGGGACAGGGGGAGCCAAAAACATTCAGTACTTC
CDR3: CSVGTGGAKNIQYF

J: TRBJ2-4
V: TRBV15
D: TRBD1
size: NA
DNA: TGTGCCACCAGCAGAGGGACAGGGCCCAAAAACATTCAGTACTTC
CDR3: CATSRGTGPKNIQYF

J: TRBJ2-1
V: TRBV27
D: NA
size: NA
DNA: TGTGCCAGCAGTTTCAGGGGGGGGAGAGACAATGAGCAGTTCTTC
CDR3: CASSFRGGRDNEQFF

J: TRBJ2-3
V: TRBV5-1
D: TRBD1
size: NA
DNA: TGCGCCAGCAGCTTTGGGGGACAGAGCACAGATACGCAGTATTTT
CDR3: CASSFGGQSTDTQYF

J: TRBJ1-6
V: TRBV6-5
D: TRBD1
size: NA
DNA: TGTGCCAGCAGTTACCCGTCCGGGACAGTTAATTCACCCCTCCACTTT
CDR3: CASSYPSGTVNSPLHF

J: TRBJ1-5
V: TRBV25-1
D: NA
size: NA
DNA: TGTGCCAGCAGTGAATCGACGTCCGGGGGCAATCAGCCCCAGCATTTT
CDR3: CASSESTSGGNQPQHF

J: TRBJ1-1
V: TRBV29-1
D: NA
size: many
DNA: TGCAGCGTTCCAGGGACCCCTGGTTGGAACACTGAAGCTTTCTTT
CDR3: CSVPGTPGWNTEAFF

J: TRBJ1-2
V: TRBV9
D: NA
size: NA
DNA: TGTGCCAGCAGCACTTGGCGGTCTCCCATTAACTATGGCTACACCTTC
CDR3: CASSTWRSPINYGYTF

J: TRBJ2-1
V: TRBV4-2
D: TRBD2
size: few
DNA: TGTGCCAGCAGCCTTCCAACGGGGGGGGGTGATGAGCAGTTCTTC
CDR3: CASSLPTGGGDEQFF

J: TRBJ2-7
V: TRBV7-2
D: NA
size: NA
DNA: TGTGCCAGCACCCTAGAGGGGGGACCGTACGAGCAGTACTTC
CDR3: CASTLEGGPYEQYF

J: TRBJ2-3
V: TRBV7-2
D: NA
size: NA
DNA: TGTGCCAGCAGCTTACAACCTAGCGTGGTCGGAGATACGCAGTATTTT
CDR3: CASSLQPSVVGDTQYF

J: TRBJ2-1
V: TRBV27
D: TRBD2
size: NA
DNA: TGTGCCAGCAGTTCCCCACTAGCGGGGGGGCCCTACAATGAGCAGTTCTTC
CDR3: CASSSPLAGGPYNEQFF

J: TRBJ2-7
V: TRBV4-1
D: TRBD2
size: few
DNA: TGCGCCAGCAGCCAAGATTACAGCGGGGGCCAGACCTACGAGCAGTACTTC
CDR3: CASSQDYSGGQTYEQYF

J: TRBJ2-1
V: TRBV11-1
D: TRBD2
size: few
DNA: TGTGCCAGGGAGCGGGAAGTGTTCTTC
CDR3: CAREREVFF

J: TRBJ2-5
V: TRBV10-3
D: TRBD1
size: few
DNA: TGTGCCATCAGTGGGACAGGGTTAGAGACCCAGTACTTC
CDR3: CAISGTGLETQYF

J: TRBJ2-5
V: TRBV6-1
D: NA
size: few
DNA: TGTGCCAGCAGTGACGAGGATCAAGAGACCCAGTACTTC
CDR3: CASSDEDQETQYF

J: TRBJ2-7
V: TRBV20-1
D: NA
size: NA
DNA: TGCAGTGCAACGCGCGGACGGGTCGACGAGCAGTACTTC
CDR3: CSATRGRVDEQYF

J: TRBJ2-3
V: TRBV20-1
D: NA
size: few
DNA: TGCAGTGCTAGCCTGCGGTCAGCTAGCACAGATACGCAGTATTTT
CDR3: CSASLRSASTDTQYF

J: TRBJ2-7
V: TRBV20-1
D: NA
size: few
DNA: TGCAGTGCTCCTGGCTACGAGCAGTACTTC
CDR3: CSAPGYEQYF

J: TRBJ2-1
V: TRBV11-2
D: NA
size: few
DNA: TGTGCCAGCAGCGAATCCCACTTTTTTACGGGGCCCCATGAGCAGTTCTTC
CDR3: CASSESHFFTGPHEQFF

J: TRBJ2-1
V: TRBV6-6
D: NA
size: NA
DNA: TGTGCCAGCACCAGCGGCGGGGTCTCCTACGAGCAGTTCTTC
CDR3: CASTSGGVSYEQFF

J: TRBJ2-2
V: TRBV4-1
D: NA
size: few
DNA: TGCGCCAGCAGAATTAGCGGAGGGACCGGGGAGCTGTTTTTT
CDR3: CASRISGGTGELFF

J: TRBJ2-7
V: TRBV9
D: NA
size: NA
DNA: TGTGCCAGCAGCGTAGGTTCAGGGGCGCACTACGAGCAGTACTTC
CDR3: CASSVGSGAHYEQYF

J: TRBJ2-4
V: TRBV6-6
D: TRBD1
size: few
DNA: TGTGCCAGCAGAGGAAATTGGGACAGGGACAACATTCAGTACTTC
CDR3: CASRGNWDRDNIQYF

J: TRBJ2-1
V: TRBV7-9
D: NA
size: NA
DNA: TGTGCCAGCAGCTTATGGGTCGGGGTCCGCTCCTACAATGAGCAGTTCTTC
CDR3: CASSLWVGVRSYNEQFF

J: TRBJ2-1
V: TRBV29-1
D: NA
size: few
DNA: TGCAGCGTCGTAGAGGGGGGCAATGAGCAGTTCTTC
CDR3: CSVVEGGNEQFF

J: TRBJ1-2
V: TRBV7-2
D: NA
size: NA
DNA: TGTGCCAGCAGCGTCCATGGGTTTTATGGCTACACCTTC
CDR3: CASSVHGFYGYTF

J: TRBJ2-4
V: TRBV6-6
D: TRBD1
size: NA
DNA: TGTGCCAGCAGTTACGGGACAGTTAAAAACATTCAGTACTTC
CDR3: CASSYGTVKNIQYF

J: TRBJ2-2
V: TRBV6-5
D: TRBD2
size: few
DNA: TGTGCCACCCACTCTAGCGGGAACACCGGGGAGCTGTTTTTT
CDR3: CATHSSGNTGELFF

J: TRBJ1-2
V: TRBV29-1
D: TRBD1
size: NA
DNA: TGCAACCCGGGACAGAACTATGGCTACACCTTC
CDR3: CNPGQNYGYTF

J: TRBJ2-1
V: TRBV9
D: NA
size: NA
DNA: TGTGCCAGCAGCGTAGGGTCGAGGAGACCACGAGTTGGGTCCAATGAGCAGTTCTTC
CDR3: CASSVGSRRPRVGSNEQFF

J: TRBJ2-4
V: TRBV6-1
D: NA
size: NA
DNA: TGTGCCAGCAGCCAGGACTCCTCCTACGTGCAGTACTTC
CDR3: CASSQDSSYVQYF

J: TRBJ2-1
V: TRBV20-1
D: TRBD1
size: NA
DNA: TGCAGTGCTAGAGAAGACAGGGGGTGCGACAATGAGCAGTTCTTC
CDR3: CSAREDRGCDNEQFF

J: TRBJ2-1
V: TRBV5-1
D: NA
size: few
DNA: TGCGCCAGCAGCTTGGGGGTCGGTTGGGAACATGAGCAGTTCTTC
CDR3: CASSLGVGWEHEQFF

J: TRBJ2-4
V: TRBV20-1
D: NA
size: NA
DNA: TGCAGTGCTAGAGTTGGGCCTCCCAGCAACATTCAGTACTTC
CDR3: CSARVGPPSNIQYF

J: TRBJ1-2
V: TRBV6-1
D: NA
size: NA
DNA: TGTGCCACCATTCGGCCAGGGAATTTTGGGGGCTACACCTTC
CDR3: CATIRPGNFGGYTF

J: TRBJ1-5
V: TRBV20-1
D: NA
size: few
DNA: TGCAGTGCGAACGTTGGGGGTCAGCCCCAGCATTTT
CDR3: CSANVGGQPQHF